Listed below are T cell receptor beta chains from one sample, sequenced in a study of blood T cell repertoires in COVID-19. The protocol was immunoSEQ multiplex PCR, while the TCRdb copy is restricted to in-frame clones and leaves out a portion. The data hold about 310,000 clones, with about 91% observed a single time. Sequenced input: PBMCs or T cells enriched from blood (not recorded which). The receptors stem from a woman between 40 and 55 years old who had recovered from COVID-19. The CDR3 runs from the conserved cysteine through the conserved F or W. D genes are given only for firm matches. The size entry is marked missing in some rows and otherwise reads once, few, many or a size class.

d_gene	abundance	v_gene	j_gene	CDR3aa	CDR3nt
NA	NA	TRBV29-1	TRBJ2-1	CSAQVSREQFF	TGCAGCGCGCAGGTTTCGAGAGAGCAGTTCTTC
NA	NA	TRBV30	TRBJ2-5	CAWSIGGQETQYF	TGTGCCTGGAGTATCGGCGGACAAGAGACCCAGTACTTC
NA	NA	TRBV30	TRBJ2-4	CAWTTSIKNIQYF	TGTGCCTGGACCACTAGTATTAAAAACATTCAGTACTTC
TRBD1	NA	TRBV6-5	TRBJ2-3	CASRKDRGLIDTQYF	TGTGCCAGCAGGAAGGACAGGGGGCTTATAGATACGCAGTATTTT
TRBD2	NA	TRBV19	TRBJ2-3	CASTPLAGGDTDTQYF	TGTGCCAGTACCCCACTAGCGGGGGGGGACACAGATACGCAGTATTTT
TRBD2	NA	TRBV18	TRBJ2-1	CASSPIRLAEASYNEQFF	TGTGCCAGCTCACCAATAAGGCTAGCGGAAGCCTCCTACAATGAGCAGTTCTTC
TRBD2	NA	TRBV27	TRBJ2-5	CASSLGYGTSGSETQYF	TGTGCCAGCAGTTTAGGGTATGGGACTAGCGGGAGTGAGACCCAGTACTTC
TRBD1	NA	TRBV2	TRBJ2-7	CASSGQGATGSYEQYF	TGTGCCAGCAGTGGACAGGGGGCCACCGGATCGTACGAGCAGTACTTC
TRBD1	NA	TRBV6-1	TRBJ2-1	CASSEARDRVYYNEQFF	TGTGCCAGCAGTGAAGCGAGAGACAGGGTATACTACAATGAGCAGTTCTTC
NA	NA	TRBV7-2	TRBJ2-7	CASSLAVGGAYEQYF	TGTGCCAGCAGCTTAGCGGTCGGGGGTGCCTACGAGCAGTACTTC
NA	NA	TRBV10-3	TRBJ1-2	CAISEARTDLNYGYTF	TGTGCCATCAGTGAGGCCCGGACAGACTTAAACTATGGCTACACCTTC
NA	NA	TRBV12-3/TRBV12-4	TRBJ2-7	CASSLRTFYEQYF	TGTGCCAGCAGTTTGCGAACTTTCTACGAGCAGTACTTC
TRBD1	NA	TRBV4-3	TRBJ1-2	CASRETGTGGGNYGYTF	TGCGCCAGCAGAGAAACCGGGACAGGGGGAGGTAACTATGGCTACACCTTC
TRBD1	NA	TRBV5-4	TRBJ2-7	CASSIGTDYEQYF	TGTGCCAGCAGCATTGGGACAGACTACGAGCAGTACTTC
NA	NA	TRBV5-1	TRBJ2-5	CASSLGEQGEQETQYF	TGCGCCAGCAGCTTGGGCGAACAGGGAGAGCAAGAGACCCAGTACTTC
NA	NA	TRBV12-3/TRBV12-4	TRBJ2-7	CASSFRGYEQYF	TGTGCCAGCAGTTTTCGGGGCTACGAGCAGTACTTC
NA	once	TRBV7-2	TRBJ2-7	CASSLGREYEQYF	TGTGCCAGCAGCTTGGGCCGCGAGTATGAGCAGTACTTC
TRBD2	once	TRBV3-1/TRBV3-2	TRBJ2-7	CASSHPSGHSYEQYF	TGTGCCAGCAGCCATCCTAGCGGGCACTCCTACGAGCAGTACTTC
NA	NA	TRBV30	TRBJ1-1	CAWSVTGFSEAFF	TGTGCCTGGAGTGTAACGGGGTTCTCTGAAGCTTTCTTT
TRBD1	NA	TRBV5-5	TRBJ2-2	CASSSSGTGGRRELFF	TGTGCCAGCAGCTCCTCCGGGACAGGGGGCCGCAGGGAGCTGTTTTTT
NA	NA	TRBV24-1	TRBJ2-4	CATSDHLGGAGKYF	TGTGCCACCAGTGATCACCTAGGGGGGGCGGGAAAGTACTTC
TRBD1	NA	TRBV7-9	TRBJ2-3	CASSPRTGPDTQYF	TGTGCCAGCAGCCCCCGGACAGGGCCAGATACGCAGTATTTT
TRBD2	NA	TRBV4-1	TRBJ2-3	CASSRSGDHDSDTQYF	TGCGCCAGCAGCCGCAGCGGGGACCACGACTCAGATACGCAGTATTTT
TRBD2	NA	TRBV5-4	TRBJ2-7	CASSLSGGSYEQYF	TGTGCCAGCAGCCTAAGCGGGGGATCCTACGAGCAGTACTTC
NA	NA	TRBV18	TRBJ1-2	CASSPWEDPYGYTF	TGTGCCAGCTCACCATGGGAGGACCCCTATGGCTACACCTTC
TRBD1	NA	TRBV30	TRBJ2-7	CAWSRQGVYEQYF	TGTGCCTGGAGTCGACAGGGTGTGTACGAGCAGTACTTC
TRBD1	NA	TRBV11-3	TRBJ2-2	CASSRQGRNTGELFF	TGTGCCAGCAGCCGACAGGGACGGAACACCGGGGAGCTGTTTTTT
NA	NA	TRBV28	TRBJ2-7	CASSLGADYEQYF	TGTGCCAGCAGTTTGGGGGCGGACTACGAGCAGTACTTC